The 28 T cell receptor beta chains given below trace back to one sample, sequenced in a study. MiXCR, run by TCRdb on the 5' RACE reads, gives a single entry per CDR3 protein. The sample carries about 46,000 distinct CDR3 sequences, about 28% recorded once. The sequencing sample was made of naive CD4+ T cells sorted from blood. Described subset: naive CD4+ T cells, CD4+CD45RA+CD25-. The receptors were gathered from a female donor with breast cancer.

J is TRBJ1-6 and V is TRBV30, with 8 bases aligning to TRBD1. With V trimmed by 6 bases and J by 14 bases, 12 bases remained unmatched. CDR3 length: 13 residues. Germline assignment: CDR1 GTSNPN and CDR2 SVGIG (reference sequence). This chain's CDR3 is CACPGQASRALHF. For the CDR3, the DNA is TGTGCCTGCCCGGGACAGGCCTCGCGAGCCCTCCACTTT.

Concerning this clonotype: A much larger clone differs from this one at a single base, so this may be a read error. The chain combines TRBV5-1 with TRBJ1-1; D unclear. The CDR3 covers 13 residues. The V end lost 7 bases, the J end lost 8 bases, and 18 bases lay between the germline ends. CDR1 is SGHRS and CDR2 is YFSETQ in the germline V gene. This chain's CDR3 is CASCEDGLGEAFF. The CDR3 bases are TGCGCCAGCTGCGAGGATGGGTTAGGAGAAGCTTTCTTT.

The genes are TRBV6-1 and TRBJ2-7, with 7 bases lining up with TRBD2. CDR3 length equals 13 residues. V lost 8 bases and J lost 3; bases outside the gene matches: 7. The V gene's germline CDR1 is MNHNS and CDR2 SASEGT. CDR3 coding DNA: TGTGCCAGCTGCGGGGGAGGACGCTACGAGCAGTACTTC. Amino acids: CASCGGGRYEQYF.

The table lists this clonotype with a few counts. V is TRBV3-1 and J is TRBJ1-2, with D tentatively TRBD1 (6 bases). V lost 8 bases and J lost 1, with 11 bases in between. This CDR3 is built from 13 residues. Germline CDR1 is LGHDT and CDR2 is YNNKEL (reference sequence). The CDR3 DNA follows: TGTGCCAGCGCAATAGGGGGTAACTATGGCTACACCTTC. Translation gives CASAIGGNYGYTF.

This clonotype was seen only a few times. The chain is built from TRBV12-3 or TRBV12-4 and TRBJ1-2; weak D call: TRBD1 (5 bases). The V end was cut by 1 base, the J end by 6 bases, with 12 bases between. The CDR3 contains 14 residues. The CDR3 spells CASSLGTPGDGYTF. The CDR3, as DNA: TGTGCCAGCAGTTTAGGTACACCGGGGGATGGCTACACCTTC.

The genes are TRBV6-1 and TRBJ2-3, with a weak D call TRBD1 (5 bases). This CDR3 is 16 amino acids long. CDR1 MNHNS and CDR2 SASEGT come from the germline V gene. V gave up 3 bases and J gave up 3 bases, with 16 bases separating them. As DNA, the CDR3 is TGTGCCAGCAGTGACAGGGCTCTAGGTCGTACAGATACGCAGTATTTT. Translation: CASSDRALGRTDTQYF.

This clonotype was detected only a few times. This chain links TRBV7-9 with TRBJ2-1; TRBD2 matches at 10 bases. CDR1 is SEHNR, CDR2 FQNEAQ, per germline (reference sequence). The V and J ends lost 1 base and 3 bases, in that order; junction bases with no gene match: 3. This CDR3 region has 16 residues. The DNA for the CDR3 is TGTGCCAGCAGCTTAGGACTAGCGGGCAGCTACAATGAGCAGTTCTTC. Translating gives CASSLGLAGSYNEQFF.

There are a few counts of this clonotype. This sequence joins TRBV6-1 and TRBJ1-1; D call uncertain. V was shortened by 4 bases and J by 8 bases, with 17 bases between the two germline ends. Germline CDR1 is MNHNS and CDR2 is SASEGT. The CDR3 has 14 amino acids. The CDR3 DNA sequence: TGTGCCAGCAGTGTTTGGGTTGAAGGTACGGAAGCTTTCTTT. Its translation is CASSVWVEGTEAFF.

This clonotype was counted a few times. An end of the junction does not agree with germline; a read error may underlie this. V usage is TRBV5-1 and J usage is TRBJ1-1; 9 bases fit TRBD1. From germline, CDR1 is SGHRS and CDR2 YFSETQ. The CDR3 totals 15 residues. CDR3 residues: CAGSLGTGPHTEAFF. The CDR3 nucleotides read TGCGCCGGCAGCCTCGGGACAGGGCCGCACACTGAAGCTTTCTTT.

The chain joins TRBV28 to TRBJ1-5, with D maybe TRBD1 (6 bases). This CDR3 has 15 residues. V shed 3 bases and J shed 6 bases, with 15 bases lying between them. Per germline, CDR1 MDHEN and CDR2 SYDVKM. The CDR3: CASSFAPQGPQPQHF. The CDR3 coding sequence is TGTGCCAGCAGTTTTGCGCCGCAGGGGCCTCAGCCCCAGCATTTT. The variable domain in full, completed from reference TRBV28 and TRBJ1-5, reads DVKVTQSSRYLVKRTGEKVFLECVQDMDHENMFWYRQDPGLGLRLIYFSYDVKMKEKGDIPEGYSVSREKKERFSLILESASTNQTSMYLCASSFAPQGPQPQHFGDGTRLSIL.

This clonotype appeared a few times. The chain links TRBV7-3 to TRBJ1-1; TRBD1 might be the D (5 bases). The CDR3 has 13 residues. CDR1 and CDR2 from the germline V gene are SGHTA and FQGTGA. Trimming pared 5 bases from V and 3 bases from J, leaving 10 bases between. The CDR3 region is CASSAGRDTEAFF. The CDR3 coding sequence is TGTGCCAGCAGCGCAGGGAGGGACACTGAAGCTTTCTTT.

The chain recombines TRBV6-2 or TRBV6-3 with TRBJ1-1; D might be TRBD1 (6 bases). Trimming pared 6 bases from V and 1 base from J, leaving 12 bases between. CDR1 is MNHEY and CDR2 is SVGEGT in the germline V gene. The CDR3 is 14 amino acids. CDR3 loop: CASRRQEWNTEAFF. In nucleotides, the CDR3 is TGTGCCAGCAGGCGACAGGAGTGGAACACTGAAGCTTTCTTT.

CDR3 sequence reads: CATSDFTRGANNEQFF. CDR3 sequence (DNA): TGTGCCACCAGTGATTTCACCCGGGGAGCAAACAATGAGCAGTTCTTC. The chain couples TRBV24-1 to TRBJ2-1; the D gene is possibly TRBD2 (5 bases). The germline gives CDR1 KGHDR, CDR2 SFDVKD. The CDR3 consists of 16 residues. Trimming removed 1 base from V and 5 bases from J, with 14 bases in between.

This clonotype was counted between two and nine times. This CDR3 reads CASSLVGRVEETQYF. The CDR3 region has the DNA TGCGCCAGCAGCTTGGTCGGCAGGGTGGAAGAGACCCAGTACTTC. The chain joins TRBV5-1 to TRBJ2-5; perhaps TRBD1 as D (5 bases). The CDR3 consists of 15 residues. Germline assignment: CDR1 SGHRS and CDR2 YFSETQ. Trimming shortened V by 0 bases and J by 3 bases, and 12 bases separated the two germline ends.

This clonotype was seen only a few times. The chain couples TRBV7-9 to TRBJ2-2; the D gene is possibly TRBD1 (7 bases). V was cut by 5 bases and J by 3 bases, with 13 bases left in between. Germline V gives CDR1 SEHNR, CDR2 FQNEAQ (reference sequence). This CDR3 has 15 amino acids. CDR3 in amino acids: CASSVAGGYTGELFF. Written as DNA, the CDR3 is TGTGCCAGCAGCGTCGCAGGGGGGTACACCGGGGAGCTGTTTTTT.

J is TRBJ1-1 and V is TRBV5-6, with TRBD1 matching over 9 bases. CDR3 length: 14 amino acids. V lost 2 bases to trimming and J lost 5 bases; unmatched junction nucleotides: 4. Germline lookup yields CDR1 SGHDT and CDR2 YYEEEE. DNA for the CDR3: TGTGCCAGCAGCTTACGACAGGGGGAGACTGAAGCTTTCTTT. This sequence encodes CASSLRQGETEAFF. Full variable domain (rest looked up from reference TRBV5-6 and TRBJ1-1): DAGVTQSPTHLIKTRGQQVTLRCSPKSGHDTVSWYQQALGQGPQFIFQYYEEEERQRGNFPDRFSGHQFPNYSSELNVNALLLGDSALYLCASSLRQGETEAFFGQGTRLTVV.

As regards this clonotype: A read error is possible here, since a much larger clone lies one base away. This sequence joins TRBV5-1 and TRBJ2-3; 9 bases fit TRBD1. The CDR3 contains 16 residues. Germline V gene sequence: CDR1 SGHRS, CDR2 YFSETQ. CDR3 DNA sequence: TGCGCCGGCAGCAAGGACAGGGGAGGTGGCACAGATACGCAGTATTTT. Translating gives CAGSKDRGGGTDTQYF. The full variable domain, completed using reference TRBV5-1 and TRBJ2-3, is KAGVTQTPRYLIKTRGQQVTLSCSPISGHRSVSWYQQTPGQGLQFLFEYFSETQRNKGNFPGRFSGRQFSNSRSEMNVSTLELGDSALYLCAGSKDRGGGTDTQYFGPGTRLTVL.

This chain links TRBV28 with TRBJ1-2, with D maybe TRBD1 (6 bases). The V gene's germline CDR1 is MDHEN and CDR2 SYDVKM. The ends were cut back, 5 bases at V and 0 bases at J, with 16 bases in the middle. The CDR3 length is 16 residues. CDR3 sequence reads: CASSPFLTGTNYGYTF. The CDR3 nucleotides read TGTGCCAGCAGTCCTTTCTTAACAGGGACTAACTATGGCTACACCTTC.

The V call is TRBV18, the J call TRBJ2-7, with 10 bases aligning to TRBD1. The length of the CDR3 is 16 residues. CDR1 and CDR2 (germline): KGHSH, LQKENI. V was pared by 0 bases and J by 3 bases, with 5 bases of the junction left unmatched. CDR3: CASSPPGTGAVYEQYF. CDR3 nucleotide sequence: TGTGCCAGCTCACCACCAGGGACAGGGGCCGTCTACGAGCAGTACTTC.

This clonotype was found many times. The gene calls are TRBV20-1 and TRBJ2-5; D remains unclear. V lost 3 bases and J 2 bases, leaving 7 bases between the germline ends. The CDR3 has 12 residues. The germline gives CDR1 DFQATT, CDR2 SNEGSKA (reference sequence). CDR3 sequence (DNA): TGCAGTGCTAGTTCAGGACAAGAGACCCAGTACTTC. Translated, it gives CSASSGQETQYF.

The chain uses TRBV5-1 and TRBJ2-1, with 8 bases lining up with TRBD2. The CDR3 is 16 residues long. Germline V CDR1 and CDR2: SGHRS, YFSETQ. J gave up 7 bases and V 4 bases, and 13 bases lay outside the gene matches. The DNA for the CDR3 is TGCGCCAGCAGCCCGGATGAGGCGGGAGGTCGGAATGAGCAGTTCTTC. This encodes CASSPDEAGGRNEQFF. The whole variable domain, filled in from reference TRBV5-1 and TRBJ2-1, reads KAGVTQTPRYLIKTRGQQVTLSCSPISGHRSVSWYQQTPGQGLQFLFEYFSETQRNKGNFPGRFSGRQFSNSRSEMNVSTLELGDSALYLCASSPDEAGGRNEQFFGPGTRLTVL.

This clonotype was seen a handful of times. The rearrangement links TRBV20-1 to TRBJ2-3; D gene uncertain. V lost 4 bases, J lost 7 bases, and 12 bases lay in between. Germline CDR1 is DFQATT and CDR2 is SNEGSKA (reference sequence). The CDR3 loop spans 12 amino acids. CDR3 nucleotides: TGCAGTGCTAATATCCGGGCTAATACGCAGTATTTT. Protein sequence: CSANIRANTQYF.

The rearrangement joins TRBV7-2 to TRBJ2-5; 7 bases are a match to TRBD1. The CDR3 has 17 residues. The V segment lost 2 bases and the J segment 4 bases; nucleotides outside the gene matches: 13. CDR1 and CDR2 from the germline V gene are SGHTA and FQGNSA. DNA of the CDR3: TGTGCCAGCAGCTTATCACAACGACAGGGTTCGCGAGAGACCCAGTACTTC. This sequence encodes CASSLSQRQGSRETQYF.

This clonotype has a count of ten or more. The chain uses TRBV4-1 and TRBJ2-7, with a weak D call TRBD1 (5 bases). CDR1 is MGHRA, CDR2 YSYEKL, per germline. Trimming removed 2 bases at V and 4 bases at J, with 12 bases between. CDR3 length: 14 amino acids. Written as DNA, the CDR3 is TGCGCCAGCAGCCAAAACAGGAACGCTTACGAGCAGTACTTC. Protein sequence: CASSQNRNAYEQYF.

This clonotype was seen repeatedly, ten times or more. CDR3 bases: TGCGCCAGCAGCCTCCTGAGTACGGCCGGGGAGCTGTTTTTT. Its translation: CASSLLSTAGELFF. The V gene is TRBV5-1, the J gene TRBJ2-2; D remains unclear. The V gene's germline CDR1 is SGHRS and CDR2 YFSETQ. The CDR3 is 14 amino acids. The ends were cut back, 4 bases at V and 6 bases at J, with 13 bases in the middle.

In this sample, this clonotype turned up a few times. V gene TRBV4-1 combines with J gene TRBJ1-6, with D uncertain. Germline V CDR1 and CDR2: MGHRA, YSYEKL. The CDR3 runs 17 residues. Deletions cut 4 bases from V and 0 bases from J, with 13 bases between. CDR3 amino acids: CASSRVDLFSYNSPLHF. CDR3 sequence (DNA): TGCGCCAGCAGCCGGGTGGACCTTTTCTCCTATAATTCACCCCTCCACTTT.

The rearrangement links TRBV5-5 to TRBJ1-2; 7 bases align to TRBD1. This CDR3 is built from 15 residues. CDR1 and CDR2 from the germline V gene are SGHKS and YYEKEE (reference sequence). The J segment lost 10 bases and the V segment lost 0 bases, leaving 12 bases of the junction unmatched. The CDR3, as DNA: TGTGCCAGCAGCTTGGCGGCAGGGGGGCAGTTAAACTACACCTTC. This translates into CASSLAAGGQLNYTF.

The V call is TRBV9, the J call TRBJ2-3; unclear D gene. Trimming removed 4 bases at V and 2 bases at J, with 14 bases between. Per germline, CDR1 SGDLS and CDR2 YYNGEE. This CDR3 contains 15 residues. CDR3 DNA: TGTGCCAGCAGCCCGCAGGAAAGAATCACAGATACGCAGTATTTT. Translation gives CASSPQERITDTQYF.